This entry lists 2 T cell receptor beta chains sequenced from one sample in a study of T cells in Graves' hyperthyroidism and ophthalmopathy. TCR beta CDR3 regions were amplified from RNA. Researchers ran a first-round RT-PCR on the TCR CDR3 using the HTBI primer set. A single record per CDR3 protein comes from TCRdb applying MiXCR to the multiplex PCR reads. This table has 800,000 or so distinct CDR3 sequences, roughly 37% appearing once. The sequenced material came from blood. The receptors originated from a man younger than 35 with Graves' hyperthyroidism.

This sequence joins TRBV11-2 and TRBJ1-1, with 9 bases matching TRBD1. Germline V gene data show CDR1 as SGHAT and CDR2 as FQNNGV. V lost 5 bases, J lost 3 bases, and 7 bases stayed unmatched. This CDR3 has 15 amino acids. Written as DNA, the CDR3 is TGTGCCAGCAGCACGACAGGGGGAGCGGACACTGAAGCTTTCTTT. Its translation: CASSTTGGADTEAFF.

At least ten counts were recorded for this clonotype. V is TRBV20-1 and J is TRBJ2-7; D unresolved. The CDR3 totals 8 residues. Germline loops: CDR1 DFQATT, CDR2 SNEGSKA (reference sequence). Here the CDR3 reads CRLYEQYF. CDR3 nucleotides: TGCAGACTCTACGAGCAGTACTTC.